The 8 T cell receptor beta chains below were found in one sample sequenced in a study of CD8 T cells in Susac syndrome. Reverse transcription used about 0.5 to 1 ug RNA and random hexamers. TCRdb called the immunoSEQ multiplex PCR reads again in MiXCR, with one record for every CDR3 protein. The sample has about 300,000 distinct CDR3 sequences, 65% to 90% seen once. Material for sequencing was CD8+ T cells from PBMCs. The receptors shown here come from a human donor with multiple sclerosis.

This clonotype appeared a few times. Here the CDR3 DNA reads TGTGCCAGCAGCTTAGGCGAGGCGGAGACCCAGTACTTC. This sequence encodes CASSLGEAETQYF. This sequence joins TRBV7-4 and TRBJ2-5; D is undetermined. The CDR3 covers 13 residues. V was trimmed by 1 base and J by 5 bases, leaving 8 bases between them. Germline-derived CDR1 and CDR2 are SGHVT and SQSDAQ.

The CDR3 reads CATSDITNRVAQYF. The CDR3 coding sequence is TGTGCCACCAGTGATATCACTAACAGGGTTGCGCAGTATTTT. The rearrangement links TRBV24-1 to TRBJ2-3; tentative D call: TRBD1 (6 bases). Germline V lookup: CDR1 KGHDR, CDR2 SFDVKD. V lost 3 bases and J lost 10, with 16 bases in between. The CDR3 totals 14 residues.

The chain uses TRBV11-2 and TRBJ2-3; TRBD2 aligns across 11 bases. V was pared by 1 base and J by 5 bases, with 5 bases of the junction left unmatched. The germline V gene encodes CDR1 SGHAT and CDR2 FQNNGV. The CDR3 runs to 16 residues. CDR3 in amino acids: CASSLGVLAGEDTQYF. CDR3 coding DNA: TGTGCCAGCAGCTTAGGGGTACTAGCGGGAGAAGATACGCAGTATTTT.

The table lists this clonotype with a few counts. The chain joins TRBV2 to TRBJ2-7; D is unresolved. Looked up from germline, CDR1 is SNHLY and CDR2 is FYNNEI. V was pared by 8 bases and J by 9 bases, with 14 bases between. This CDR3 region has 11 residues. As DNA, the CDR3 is TGTGCCAGCGGCGCTTCGAAGGGGCAGTACTTC. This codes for CASGASKGQYF. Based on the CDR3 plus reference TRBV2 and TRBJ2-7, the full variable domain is EPEVTQTPSHQVTQMGQEVILRCVPISNHLYFYWYRQILGQKVEFLVSFYNNEISEKSEIFDDQFSVERPDGSNFTLKIRSTKLEDSAMYFCASGASKGQYFGPGTRLTVT.

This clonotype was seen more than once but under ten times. The CDR3 bases are TGCGCCAGCAGAGAAACAGGGGGATTCACTGAAGCTTTCTTT. This sequence encodes CASRETGGFTEAFF. The rearrangement joins TRBV10-2 to TRBJ1-1; 8 nucleotides line up with TRBD1. V trimming: 6 bases; J trimming: 4 bases; junction bases outside the gene matches: 7. Germline CDR1 is WSHSY and CDR2 is SAAADI. This CDR3 contains 14 residues.

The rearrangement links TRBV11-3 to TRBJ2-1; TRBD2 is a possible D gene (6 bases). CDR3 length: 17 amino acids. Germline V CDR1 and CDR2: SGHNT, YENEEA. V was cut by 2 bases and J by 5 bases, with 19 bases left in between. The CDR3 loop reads CASSLRDGTPDDNEQFF. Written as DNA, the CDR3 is TGTGCCAGCAGCTTAAGGGATGGGACTCCAGATGACAATGAGCAGTTCTTC. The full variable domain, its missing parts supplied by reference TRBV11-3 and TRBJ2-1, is EAGVVQSPRYKIIEKKQPVAFWCNPISGHNTLYWYLQNLGQGPELLIRYENEEAVDDSQLPKDRFSAERLKGVDSTLKIQPAELGDSAVYLCASSLRDGTPDDNEQFFGPGTRLTVL.

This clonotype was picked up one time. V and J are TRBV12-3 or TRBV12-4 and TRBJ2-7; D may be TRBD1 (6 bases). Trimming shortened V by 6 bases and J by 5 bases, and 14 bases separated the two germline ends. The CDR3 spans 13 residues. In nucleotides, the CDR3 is TGTGCCAGCAGAGCAACAGGGTCGCACGAGCAGTACTTC. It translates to CASRATGSHEQYF.

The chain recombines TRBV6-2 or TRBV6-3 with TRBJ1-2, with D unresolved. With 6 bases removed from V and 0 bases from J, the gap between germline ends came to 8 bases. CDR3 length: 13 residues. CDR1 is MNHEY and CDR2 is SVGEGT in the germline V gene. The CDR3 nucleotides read TGTGCCAGCAGCCGGACGGCTAACTATGGCTACACCTTC. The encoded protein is CASSRTANYGYTF.